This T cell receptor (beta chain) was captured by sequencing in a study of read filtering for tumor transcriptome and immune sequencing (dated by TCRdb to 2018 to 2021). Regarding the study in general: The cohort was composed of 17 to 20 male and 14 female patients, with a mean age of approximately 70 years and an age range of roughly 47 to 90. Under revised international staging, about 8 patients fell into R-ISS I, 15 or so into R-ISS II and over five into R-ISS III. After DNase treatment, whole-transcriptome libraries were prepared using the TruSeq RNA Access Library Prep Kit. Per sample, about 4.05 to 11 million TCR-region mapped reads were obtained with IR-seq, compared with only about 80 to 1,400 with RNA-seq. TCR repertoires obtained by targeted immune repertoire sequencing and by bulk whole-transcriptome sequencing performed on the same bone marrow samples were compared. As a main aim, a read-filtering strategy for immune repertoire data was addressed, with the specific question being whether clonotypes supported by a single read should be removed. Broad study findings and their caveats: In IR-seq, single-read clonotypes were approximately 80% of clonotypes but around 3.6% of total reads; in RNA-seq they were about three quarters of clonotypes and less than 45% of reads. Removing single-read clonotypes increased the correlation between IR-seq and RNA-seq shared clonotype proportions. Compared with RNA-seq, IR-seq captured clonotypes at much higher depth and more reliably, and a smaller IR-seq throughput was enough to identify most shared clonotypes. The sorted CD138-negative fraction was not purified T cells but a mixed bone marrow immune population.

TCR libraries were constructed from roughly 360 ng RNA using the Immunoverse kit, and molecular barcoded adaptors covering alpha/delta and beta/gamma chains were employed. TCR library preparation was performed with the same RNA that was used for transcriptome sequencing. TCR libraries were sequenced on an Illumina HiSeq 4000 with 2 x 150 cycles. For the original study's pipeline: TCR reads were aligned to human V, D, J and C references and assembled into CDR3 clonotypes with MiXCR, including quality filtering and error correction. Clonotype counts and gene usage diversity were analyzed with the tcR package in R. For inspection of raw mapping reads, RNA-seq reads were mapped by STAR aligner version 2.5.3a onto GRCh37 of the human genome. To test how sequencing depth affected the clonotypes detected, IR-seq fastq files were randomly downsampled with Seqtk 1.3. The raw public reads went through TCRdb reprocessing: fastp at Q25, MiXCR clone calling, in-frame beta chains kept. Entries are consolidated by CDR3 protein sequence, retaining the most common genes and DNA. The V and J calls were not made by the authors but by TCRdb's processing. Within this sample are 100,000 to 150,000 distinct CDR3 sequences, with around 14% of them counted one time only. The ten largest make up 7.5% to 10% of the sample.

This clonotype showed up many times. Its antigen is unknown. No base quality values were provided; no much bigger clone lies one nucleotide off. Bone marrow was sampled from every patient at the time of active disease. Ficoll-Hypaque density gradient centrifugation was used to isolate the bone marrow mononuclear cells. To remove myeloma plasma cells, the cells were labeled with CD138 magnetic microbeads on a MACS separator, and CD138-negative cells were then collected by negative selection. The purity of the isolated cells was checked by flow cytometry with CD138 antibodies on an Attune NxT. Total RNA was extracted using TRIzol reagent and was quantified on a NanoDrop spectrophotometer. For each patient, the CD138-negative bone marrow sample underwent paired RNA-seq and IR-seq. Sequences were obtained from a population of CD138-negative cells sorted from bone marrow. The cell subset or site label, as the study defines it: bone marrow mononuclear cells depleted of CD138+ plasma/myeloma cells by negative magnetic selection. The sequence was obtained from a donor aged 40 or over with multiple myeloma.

The CDR3 in this case is CASSVTGGYQPQHF. The DNA sequence follows: TGCGCCAGCAGTGTTACAGGGGGATATCAGCCCCAGCATTTT. In this chain, TRBV10-2 is recombined with TRBJ1-5, and 8 bases in between align with TRBD1. CDR1 and CDR2 are drawn from the germline V gene: WSHSY, SAAADI. Inclusive of the bounding cysteine and phenylalanine, the CDR3 is 14 residues long. Left in the record is the CDR3 DNA by itself, 42 bases read in frame from the first base. For this chain, trimming is 4 bases at the V end and 5 bases at the J end, and the number of junction bases without a gene match is 4.